The 18 T cell receptor beta chains given below trace back to one sample, sequenced in a study of control samples from healthy donors and cancer patients. Profiling relied on immunoSEQ multiplex PCR, and the TCRdb table lists in-frame clones only, not all of them. The sample comprises about 170,000 clones, about 91% of which are singletons, and under 5% rests with the top ten. The sample comprised blood. All receptors derive from a woman in her twenties or thirties in good health.

The CDR3 here is CASSMRWASTNYGYTF. In nucleotides, the CDR3 is TGTGCCAGTAGTATGAGGTGGGCCTCCACTAACTATGGCTACACCTTC. The V gene is TRBV19, the J gene TRBJ1-2; D gene ambiguous. V was clipped by 3 bases and J by 0 bases, with 14 bases between them. Germline lookup yields CDR1 LNHDA and CDR2 SQIVND (reference sequence). This CDR3 contains 16 residues. The whole variable domain, remainder taken from reference TRBV19 and TRBJ1-2, is DGGITQSPKYLFRKEGQNVTLSCEQNLNHDAMYWYRQDPGQGLRLIYYSQIVNDFQKGDIAEGYSVSREKKESFPLTVTSAQKNPTAFYLCASSMRWASTNYGYTFGSGTRLTVV.

The chain employs TRBV28 and TRBJ2-1, with 8 nucleotides matching TRBD1. V shed 2 bases and J 0 bases; nucleotides not matched to a gene: 12. Looked up from germline, CDR1 is MDHEN and CDR2 is SYDVKM. CDR3 length: 19 amino acids. This chain's CDR3 is CASSLEGQGVLDSYNEQFF. CDR3 nucleotide sequence: TGTGCCAGCAGTTTAGAAGGACAGGGCGTTCTCGACTCCTACAATGAGCAGTTCTTC.

J is TRBJ2-1 and V is TRBV5-1; D is possibly TRBD1 or TRBD2 (5 bases each). Trimming took 0 bases from V and 0 from J, leaving 13 bases between them. This CDR3 is built from 17 residues. Germline assignment: CDR1 SGHRS and CDR2 YFSETQ. The CDR3 loop is CASSLEGLASSYNEQFF. For the CDR3, the DNA is TGCGCCAGCAGCTTGGAGGGGCTAGCCAGCTCCTACAATGAGCAGTTCTTC.

The chain carries TRBV3-1 (or the pseudogene TRBV3-2) and TRBJ2-2; 11 positions agree with TRBD2. From germline, CDR1 is LGHDT and CDR2 YNNKEL (reference sequence). The CDR3 loop spans 16 amino acids. V lost 5 bases, J lost 1 base, and 3 bases stayed unmatched. The CDR3 nucleotides read TGTGCCAGCAGCACTAGCGGGAGTGGGAACACCGGGGAGCTGTTTTTT. Its protein product is CASSTSGSGNTGELFF.

This chain links TRBV27 with TRBJ1-5; a weak D match, TRBD1 (5 bases). The V end lost 2 bases, the J end lost 6 bases, and 11 bases lay between the germline ends. Germline V gene lookup returns CDR1 MNHEY and CDR2 SMNVEV (reference sequence). This CDR3 spans 14 amino acids. CDR3 coding DNA: TGTGCCAGCAGTTTACGTCAGGGTATTCAGCCCCAGCATTTT. Amino acid sequence: CASSLRQGIQPQHF.

V usage is TRBV27 and J usage is TRBJ1-1, with D perhaps matching TRBD1 (6 bases). This CDR3 has 14 residues. V dropped 9 bases and J dropped 1 base, with 15 bases sitting between them. The germline V gene has CDR1 MNHEY and CDR2 SMNVEV (reference sequence). The CDR3 reads CASSTSRGNTEAFF. CDR3 bases: TGTGCCAGTTCTACCAGCAGGGGGAACACTGAAGCTTTCTTT.

The chain combines TRBV18 with TRBJ2-7, with 9 nucleotides matching TRBD1. The germline V gene encodes CDR1 KGHSH and CDR2 LQKENI. The CDR3 consists of 14 residues. V was clipped by 3 bases and J by 2 bases; unmatched bases: 2. CDR3 DNA: TGTGCCAGCTCACCTGGACAGGGGACCTACGAGCAGTACTTC. Protein product: CASSPGQGTYEQYF.

The rearrangement uses TRBV27 and TRBJ1-3; possible D gene TRBD1, 6 bases. The CDR3 is made up of 15 amino acids. The germline V gene has CDR1 MNHEY and CDR2 SMNVEV (reference sequence). The V and J ends lost 5 bases and 0 bases respectively, with 11 bases between them. The CDR3, as DNA: TGTGCCAGCAGTCCCCAGACAGGCTCTGGAAACACCATATATTTT. This encodes CASSPQTGSGNTIYF.

The chain links TRBV7-2 to TRBJ2-7; tentative D call: TRBD2 (5 bases). V gave up 5 bases and J gave up 4 bases, with 18 bases separating them. The CDR3 spans 15 residues. Germline V gene lookup returns CDR1 SGHTA and CDR2 FQGNSA. CDR3 coding DNA: TGTGCCAGCAGCCGTGAGGGATCGATAGGGTACGAGCAGTACTTC. Residues: CASSREGSIGYEQYF.

Remarks on this clone: This sample includes further DNA sequences coding for the same CDR3. The genes are TRBV5-6 and TRBJ2-1; 8 bases fit TRBD1. Trimming cost V 2 bases and J 4 bases; bases outside gene matches: 5. CDR1 and CDR2 from the germline V gene are SGHDT and YYEEEE. The CDR3 extends over 15 amino acids. As DNA, the CDR3 is TGTGCCAGCAGCTTTACAGGGGGTGGGTACAATGAGCAGTTCTTC. This gives the protein CASSFTGGGYNEQFF.

The chain employs TRBV2 and TRBJ1-1; weak D call: TRBD1 (6 bases). Trimming stripped 6 bases from V and 6 bases from J, with 14 bases between. Germline values: CDR1 SNHLY, CDR2 FYNNEI. CDR3 size: 13 residues. The CDR3 loop reads CASRNKGGSEAFF. The CDR3 DNA follows: TGTGCCAGCAGGAATAAGGGGGGCTCTGAAGCTTTCTTT.

V is TRBV24-1 and J is TRBJ2-5, with D tentatively TRBD1 (6 bases). Trimming left V 5 bases short and J 7 bases short, with 10 bases between. Germline-derived CDR1 and CDR2 are KGHDR and SFDVKD. The CDR3 totals 12 residues. The CDR3: CATSAGDVTQYF. The CDR3 DNA is TGTGCCACCAGTGCAGGGGACGTGACCCAGTACTTC.

The rearrangement links TRBV20-1 to TRBJ1-1; possible D gene TRBD1, 5 bases. The CDR3 sequence is 15 residues long. V shed 3 bases and J shed 4 bases, with 18 bases lying between them. Germline V gene sequence: CDR1 DFQATT, CDR2 SNEGSKA (reference sequence). CDR3 residues: CSASGAMGSATEAFF. CDR3 DNA: TGCAGTGCTAGTGGGGCCATGGGGTCGGCCACTGAAGCTTTCTTT.

This clone was seen a handful of times. V is TRBV7-6 and J is TRBJ2-5; TRBD2 aligns across 15 bases. Germline values: CDR1 SGHVS, CDR2 FNYEAQ. With 1 base clipped from V and 7 bases from J, the junction kept 4 bases outside the gene matches. The CDR3 is 16 residues long. The CDR3 DNA follows: TGTGCCAGCAGCTTAGGGACTAGCGGGAGGGTCGGGACCCAGTACTTC. Protein: CASSLGTSGRVGTQYF.

The chain uses TRBV28 and TRBJ2-5, with D maybe TRBD2 (6 bases). Germline lookup yields CDR1 MDHEN and CDR2 SYDVKM. The V end lost 4 bases, the J end lost 7 bases, and 16 bases lay between the germline ends. CDR3 length: 14 residues. The CDR3 nucleotides read TGTGCCAGCAGTTCTGGAGGGACCGTTTGGACCCAGTACTTC. It translates to CASSSGGTVWTQYF. The variable domain in full, with the rest retrieved from reference TRBV28 and TRBJ2-5, is DVKVTQSSRYLVKRTGEKVFLECVQDMDHENMFWYRQDPGLGLRLIYFSYDVKMKEKGDIPEGYSVSREKKERFSLILESASTNQTSMYLCASSSGGTVWTQYFGPGTRLLVL.

The rearrangement links TRBV10-3 to TRBJ1-1; D possibly corresponds to TRBD1 (6 bases). Germline CDR1 is ENHRY and CDR2 is SYGVKD. This CDR3 has 13 residues. V lost 10 bases and J lost 3, with 15 bases in between. The chain's CDR3 is CATTSGVDTEAFF. CDR3 nucleotide sequence: TGTGCCACCACGTCAGGGGTGGACACTGAAGCTTTCTTT.

About this clone: Germline and junction disagree at one end, which may indicate a read error. The chain is built from TRBV7-7 and TRBJ2-5; 7 bases map to TRBD1. The V gene's germline CDR1 is SSHAT and CDR2 FNYEAQ (reference sequence). The CDR3 is made up of 12 amino acids. CDR3 sequence (DNA): TGTGCTAGCAGCTCGACAGGGGAGACCCAGTACTTC. Its translation: CASSSTGETQYF.

The chain combines TRBV6-1 with TRBJ1-2; D call uncertain. This CDR3 comprises 15 residues. Germline V CDR1 and CDR2: MNHNS, SASEGT. Trimming cost V 3 bases and J 6 bases, with 17 bases left between them. For the CDR3, the DNA is TGTGCCAGCAGTGAGGGGTCGGGGTTCCTCGATGGCTACACCTTC. Amino acid sequence: CASSEGSGFLDGYTF.